The following is a T cell receptor beta chain sequence with its context. Which antigen it targets is not known. No clone much larger than this one lies a single base away; base qualities are absent. The sample belongs to a study of radiotherapy plus CTLA-4 blockade in lung cancer listed by TCRdb under 2018. Regarding the complete study: Objective responses were observed in 18% of enrolled patients, and disease control was achieved in around 28%.

The study evaluated CTLA-4 blockade (ipilimumab) given together with focal radiation therapy in patients who had chemo-refractory metastatic non-small-cell lung cancer. Library preparation used the immunoSEQ multiplex PCR assay. Entries here come from immuneACCESS through TCRdb and include only in-frame sequences with V and J called. Some clones fail to appear in such tables; in the studies checked, an unresolved V gene covers under half of the shortfall, and the cause of the remainder is unknown. Recorded for this sample are 30,000 to 40,000 clones; roughly 79% of them occurred a single time. Roughly 13% of the sample belongs to the ten largest clones. What the authors observed across the whole study: After treatment with radiotherapy and ipilimumab, TCR clones that originated in tumors expanded in peripheral blood. The strongest predictors of response were reported to be early dynamic shifts in blood T cell clones along with a rise in serum interferon-beta following radiation.

Deletion took 4 bases off V and 3 bases off J, with a span of 8 bases between the germline ends. From the cysteine up to the phenylalanine, the CDR3 has a length of 14 residues. Just the 42-base CDR3 DNA is kept, in frame starting at base 1. For CDR1 and CDR2, the germline V gene lists SGHTS and YDEGEE. Sequenced material: peripheral blood, taken from a patient treated with radiotherapy plus ipilimumab. The chain employs TRBV5-8 and TRBJ2-6; TRBD2 is a weak D gene call, 5 bases matching. The clonotype originates from a human donor with non-small cell lung cancer that progressed on radiotherapy plus ipilimumab. The encoded CDR3 is CASSPGVGANVLTF. The DNA is TGTGCCAGCAGCCCCGGGGTTGGGGCCAACGTCCTGACTTTC.